This passage covers 19 T cell receptor beta chains from one sample sequenced in a study of T cell responses to AZD1222 COVID-19 vaccine (dated by TCRdb to the early 2020s). Reading the label with the study, this specimen's time point is: about 28 days (+/-7) after the second vaccine dose. Receptor libraries were prepared by the immunoSEQ multiplex PCR assay. Held by TCRdb, this immuneACCESS table contains in-frame sequences only and omits some clones. Under half of the omission traces to an unresolved V gene where checked; the cause of the rest is unknown. Here the sample has fewer than 150,000 clones; 89% occur a single time. Around a tenth of the sample is taken by the ten largest. The specimen was peripheral blood, collected 28 days after the second AZD1222 dose. The receptors originated from an adult who received the AZD1222 COVID-19 vaccine.

In this sample, this clone turned up once. The rearrangement links TRBV6-6 to TRBJ1-1; D remains unclear. V lost 2 bases, J lost 6 bases, and 10 bases lay in between. Germline V gives CDR1 MNHNY, CDR2 SVGAGI (reference sequence). CDR3 length: 13 residues. The CDR3 nucleotides are TGTGCCAGCAGTTACCTGGGTGGCGCTGAAGCTTTCTTT. Its translation is CASSYLGGAEAFF.

The chain uses TRBV11-2 and TRBJ1-6; D ambiguous. V gave up 1 base and J gave up 0 bases, with 7 bases separating them. CDR1 is SGHAT, CDR2 FQNNGV, per germline. The CDR3 runs 16 residues. This CDR3 is CASSLGLSSYNSPLHF. In DNA form, the CDR3 reads TGTGCCAGCAGCTTAGGGCTGAGCTCCTATAATTCACCCCTCCACTTT.

The V gene is TRBV18, the J gene TRBJ1-6; 9 positions agree with TRBD1. V gave up 4 bases and J gave up 7 bases; unmatched junction bases: 8. This CDR3 contains 16 residues. Germline V gene sequence: CDR1 KGHSH, CDR2 LQKENI. CDR3 region: CASSLQGTGMNSPLHF. The CDR3 DNA follows: TGTGCCAGCTCACTTCAAGGGACAGGGATGAATTCACCCCTCCACTTT.

The V gene is TRBV2, the J gene TRBJ2-3; a weak D match, TRBD2 (5 bases). Germline loops: CDR1 SNHLY, CDR2 FYNNEI. CDR3 size: 12 residues. Trimming removed 4 bases from V and 6 bases from J, with 8 bases in between. In DNA, the CDR3 is TGTGCCAGCAGTGTCACTAGGGATACGCAGTATTTT. It translates to CASSVTRDTQYF.

The genes are TRBV10-1 and TRBJ1-1; TRBD1 matches 7 bases. The CDR3 consists of 15 residues. The germline gives CDR1 WNHNN, CDR2 SYGVQD (reference sequence). V was clipped by 3 bases and J by 4 bases; unmatched bases: 8. The CDR3 reads CASSDHRGKGTEAFF. CDR3 in DNA: TGCGCCAGCAGTGACCACAGGGGAAAGGGCACTGAAGCTTTCTTT.

The rearrangement joins TRBV9 to TRBJ2-2; D unclear. Per germline, CDR1 SGDLS and CDR2 YYNGEE. CDR3 length: 13 amino acids. V shed 4 bases and J shed 3 bases, with 7 bases lying between them. CDR3 protein: CASSPSYTGELFF. The CDR3 DNA reads TGTGCCAGCAGCCCCTCGTACACCGGGGAGCTGTTTTTT. The complete variable domain, with remaining parts taken from reference TRBV9 and TRBJ2-2, reads DSGVTQTPKHLITATGQRVTLRCSPRSGDLSVYWYQQSLDQGLQFLIQYYNGEERAKGNILERFSAQQFPDLHSELNLSSLELGDSALYFCASSPSYTGELFFGEGSRLTVL.

The genes are TRBV10-3 and TRBJ1-1; 7 nucleotides align to TRBD1. The CDR3 is 15 residues long. With V trimmed by 2 bases and J by 1 base, 4 bases remained unmatched. Looked up from germline, CDR1 is ENHRY and CDR2 is SYGVKD. CDR3 sequence (DNA): TGTGCCATCAGTGAGGGGGGACAGACGAACACTGAAGCTTTCTTT. Protein sequence: CAISEGGQTNTEAFF.

This sequence joins TRBV14 and TRBJ1-1; no definite D call. Germline values: CDR1 SGHDN, CDR2 FVKESK. The CDR3 consists of 17 residues. Trimming shortened V by 0 bases and J by 0 bases, and 14 bases separated the two germline ends. CDR3 nucleotide sequence: TGTGCCAGCAGCCAAGAATGGGTGCCCCCAGTGAACACTGAAGCTTTCTTT. Its translation: CASSQEWVPPVNTEAFF.

The gene calls are TRBV30 and TRBJ1-2; D gene unclear. This CDR3 spans 12 amino acids. V lost 0 bases and J lost 4, with 6 bases in between. CDR1 and CDR2 (germline): GTSNPN, SVGIG (reference sequence). The CDR3, as DNA: TGTGCCTGGAGTGTAAACACCTATGGCTACACCTTC. This sequence encodes CAWSVNTYGYTF.

This clone was seen just once. The chain uses TRBV6-5 and TRBJ1-2; 9 positions match TRBD1. This CDR3 has 14 residues. The germline V gene has CDR1 MNHEY and CDR2 SVGAGI. Unmatched junction bases numbered 1, after V lost 2 bases and J lost 3 bases. In nucleotides, the CDR3 is TGTGCCAGCAGTTACCGGGACAGGGACTATGGCTACACCTTC. Its protein is CASSYRDRDYGYTF.

The chain is built from TRBV11-2 and TRBJ1-2; 7 nucleotides agree with TRBD1. Germline CDR1 reads SGHAT; CDR2 reads FQNNGV. The trim removed 4 bases at V and 4 bases at J, leaving 9 bases unmatched. CDR3 length: 15 residues. The CDR3 sequence is CASSSRQGALYGYTF. CDR3 DNA: TGTGCCAGCAGCTCCCGACAGGGAGCCCTCTATGGCTACACCTTC.

The V gene is TRBV18, the J gene TRBJ1-2; possible D gene TRBD1, 5 bases. Germline V gene data show CDR1 as KGHSH and CDR2 as LQKENI. The germline V and J ends were trimmed by 3 bases and 3 bases, with 11 bases remaining between them. The CDR3 is 14 residues long. The CDR3 bases are TGTGCCAGCTCACCCGGCATAGGGGACTATGGCTACACCTTC. Translated, it gives CASSPGIGDYGYTF.

The rearrangement joins TRBV6-5 to TRBJ2-1; a weak D match, TRBD2 (5 bases). The germline V and J ends were trimmed by 6 bases and 7 bases, with 13 bases remaining between them. CDR3 length: 13 residues. Per the germline V gene, CDR1 is MNHEY and CDR2 is SVGAGI. The CDR3 nucleotides are TGTGCCAGCAGCCGGCTTCCGGGGAATGAGCAGTTCTTC. As protein: CASSRLPGNEQFF.

The V gene is TRBV7-6, the J gene TRBJ1-6; D perhaps matches TRBD1 (5 bases). Germline V gives CDR1 SGHVS, CDR2 FNYEAQ. Trimming stripped 2 bases from V and 7 bases from J, with 12 bases between. CDR3 size: 15 residues. DNA for the CDR3: TGTGCCAGCAGCTTAAGGGGTTTAGGAAATTCACCCCTCCACTTT. Protein sequence: CASSLRGLGNSPLHF. Based on the CDR3 plus reference TRBV7-6 and TRBJ1-6, the full variable domain is GAGVSQSPRYKVTKRGQDVALRCDPISGHVSLYWYRQALGQGPEFLTYFNYEAQQDKSGLPNDRFSAERPEGSISTLTIQRTEQRDSAMYRCASSLRGLGNSPLHFGNGTRLTVT.

This clone was counted once. The CDR3 DNA follows: TGTGCCAGTAGAAGGGTCACAGGGACGGCCCTAGGGAACACTGAAGCTTTCTTT. This codes for CASRRVTGTALGNTEAFF. The chain is built from TRBV19 and TRBJ1-1, with TRBD1 as a possible D gene (6 bases). The CDR3 loop spans 18 amino acids. The germline V and J ends were trimmed by 6 bases and 1 base, with 24 bases remaining between them. Germline V gene sequence: CDR1 LNHDA, CDR2 SQIVND (reference sequence).

The V call is TRBV18, the J call TRBJ1-5; D gene ambiguous. This CDR3 comprises 14 residues. The germline CDR1 and CDR2 sequences are KGHSH and LQKENI. V shed 3 bases and J shed 5 bases, with 11 bases lying between them. The CDR3 here is CASSPSYKDQPQHF. CDR3 bases: TGTGCCAGCTCACCCAGCTATAAGGATCAGCCCCAGCATTTT.

J is TRBJ1-6 and V is TRBV9; 8 positions agree with TRBD1. The CDR3 is 16 amino acids. J was trimmed by 2 bases and V by 3 bases; bases with no gene match: 4. Germline assignment: CDR1 SGDLS and CDR2 YYNGEE. The CDR3 region has the DNA TGTGCCAGCAGCGGGCTGACAGGGGCCTATAATTCACCCCTCCACTTT. The encoded protein is CASSGLTGAYNSPLHF.

The J gene is TRBJ1-1, the V gene TRBV7-9, with 7 bases lining up with TRBD1. After removal of 6 bases from V and 3 bases from J, the junction contained 7 bases not matched to a gene. Germline CDR1 is SEHNR and CDR2 is FQNEAQ (reference sequence). The CDR3 is 14 amino acids. CDR3 region: CASSSTGFYTEAFF. Here the CDR3 DNA reads TGTGCCAGCAGTTCGACAGGGTTCTACACTGAAGCTTTCTTT.

A note on this clone: Other DNA variants within this sample encode the same CDR3. The chain joins TRBV4-3 to TRBJ1-2; unclear D gene. Looked up from germline, CDR1 is LGHNA and CDR2 is YSLEER. The CDR3 covers 15 residues. Trimming removed 0 bases from V and 2 bases from J, with 10 bases in between. The chain's CDR3 is CASSQDLGGNYGYTF. In nucleotides, the CDR3 is TGCGCCAGCAGCCAAGATTTGGGCGGAAACTATGGCTACACCTTC.